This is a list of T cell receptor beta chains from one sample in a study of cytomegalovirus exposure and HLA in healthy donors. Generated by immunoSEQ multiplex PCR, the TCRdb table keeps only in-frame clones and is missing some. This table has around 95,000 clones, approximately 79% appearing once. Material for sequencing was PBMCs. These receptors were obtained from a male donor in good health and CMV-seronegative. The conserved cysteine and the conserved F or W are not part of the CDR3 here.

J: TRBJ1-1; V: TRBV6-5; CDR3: ASGMTGDTEAF
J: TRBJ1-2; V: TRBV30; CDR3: AWSVGGQGIYGYT
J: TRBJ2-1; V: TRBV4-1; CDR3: ASSQDPTGTSTHNEQF
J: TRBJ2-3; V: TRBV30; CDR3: AWARGLSTDTQY
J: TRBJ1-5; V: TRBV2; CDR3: ASRGSSVTNQPQH
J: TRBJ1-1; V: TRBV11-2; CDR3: ASSLDRQGISEAF
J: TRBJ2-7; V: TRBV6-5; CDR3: ASSPGQGEYEQY
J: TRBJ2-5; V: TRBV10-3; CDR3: AIRGGASASGQETQY
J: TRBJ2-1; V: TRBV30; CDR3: ACRGYYNEQF
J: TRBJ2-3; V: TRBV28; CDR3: ASSLRASVSTDTQY
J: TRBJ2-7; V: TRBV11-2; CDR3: ASSSLAGRSYEQY
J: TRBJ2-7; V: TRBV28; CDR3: ASSLRPGTINEQY
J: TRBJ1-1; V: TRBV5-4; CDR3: ASSLGRQGNTEAF
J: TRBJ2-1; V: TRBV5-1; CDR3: ASSPGGPRNEQF
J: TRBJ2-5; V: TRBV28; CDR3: ASKTGGLTETQY